One T cell receptor beta chain is described in this entry. The V end lost 5 bases, the J end lost 2 bases, and 5 bases lay between the germline ends. Germline CDR1 reads SGHTA; CDR2 reads FQGTGA. CDR3 length equals 12 residues. TCRdb used MiXCR to reprocess the RACE reads, holding one entry per CDR3 protein. The sample lists under 200,000 distinct CDR3 sequences, more than 12% seen once, with 1.7% in the top ten. Indicated time point: patch test 1, 2 weeks after DPC sensitization. This sample's treatment: therapeutic diphenylcyclopropenone sensitization with weekly scalp DPC. The record originates from a study of human T cells and chemical hapten exposure.

This receptor was identified in a woman aged 25 to 45 with alopecia areata. Some clones in this sample may be carry-over from other donors' samples. The chain has TRBV7-3 and TRBJ2-3; D gene uncertain. Sequencing was performed on whole blood, taken in connection with sensitization to the hapten diphenylcyclopropenone (DPC). In DNA, the CDR3 is TGTGCCAGCAGCACCCCCACAGATACGCAGTATTTT. Translating gives CASSTPTDTQYF.